This T cell receptor beta chain was recorded in a study of blood T cell repertoires in COVID-19. Overall study: The United States, Italy and Spain were the sources of the acute and convalescent COVID-19 samples. From T cells, B-cell-depleted T cells, or PBMCs came the material, which was cDNA or gDNA.

V lost 4 bases to trimming and J lost 0 bases, with 19 bases between them. The CDR3 sequence is 18 residues long. Per germline, CDR1 LNHDA and CDR2 SQIVND (reference sequence). Method: immunoSEQ multiplex PCR; TCRdb's copy keeps in-frame clones and lacks some. The sample has about 180,000 clones, around four fifths seen once. The clonotype was recovered from a woman aged 60-70 years with acute or convalescent COVID-19. Material: peripheral blood. The chain joins TRBV19 to TRBJ1-5; D might be TRBD1 (6 bases). This CDR3 reads CASSTRGGVGYSNQPQHF. The CDR3 DNA follows: TGTGCCAGTAGTACGCGGGGGGGCGTGGGGTATAGCAATCAGCCCCAGCATTTT. The entire variable domain, with the rest obtained from reference TRBV19 and TRBJ1-5, is as follows: DGGITQSPKYLFRKEGQNVTLSCEQNLNHDAMYWYRQDPGQGLRLIYYSQIVNDFQKGDIAEGYSVSREKKESFPLTVTSAQKNPTAFYLCASSTRGGVGYSNQPQHFGDGTRLSIL.